This is a list of T cell receptor beta chains from one sample in a study of CD8+CD57+ T cells in acquired aplastic anemia. A single record per CDR3 protein comes from TCRdb applying MiXCR to the reads. In the table there are under 350,000 distinct CDR3 sequences, roughly 61% of which are singletons. The sequencing sample was made of sorted CD4+, CD8+, or CD8+CD57+ T cells (not recorded which) from PBMCs. Source of these receptors: a human donor with aplastic anemia. Both conserved end residues are part of each CDR3. D genes are given only for firm matches. Part of the rows lack a size; the others show once, few, many or a class for expanded clones.

j_call v_call d_call clone_size cdr3_aa cdr3_nt
TRBJ1-2 TRBV2 TRBD1 . CASLLGGQGPYGYTF TGTGCCAGCTTACTTGGAGGACAGGGCCCCTATGGCTACACCTTC
TRBJ1-4 TRBV9 . . CASSDREWEKLFF TGTGCCAGCAGCGACAGGGAATGGGAAAAACTGTTTTTT
TRBJ2-2 TRBV20-1 TRBD1 . CSAGYRGQTGELFF TGCAGTGCTGGCTACAGGGGGCAGACCGGGGAGCTGTTTTTT
TRBJ1-1 TRBV5-1 . . CASSAGDGYTEAFF TGCGCCAGCAGCGCAGGGGACGGGTACACTGAAGCTTTCTTT
TRBJ2-1 TRBV29-1 . many CSVDLTGTLQRNEQFF TGCAGCGTTGATTTAACCGGGACTTTGCAGCGGAATGAGCAGTTCTTC
TRBJ2-7 TRBV20-1 . . CSARRTPRLYEQYF TGCAGTGCTAGGAGGACACCTCGGCTCTACGAGCAGTACTTC
TRBJ2-7 TRBV5-4 TRBD1 once CASSGQGANSYEQYF TGTGCCAGCAGCGGACAGGGCGCTAATTCCTACGAGCAGTACTTC
TRBJ2-1 TRBV18 . many CASSLALEQFF TGTGCCAGCTCACTAGCGCTTGAGCAGTTCTTC
TRBJ1-1 TRBV5-1 . many CASSLEVGLNTEAFF TGCGCCAGCAGCTTGGAGGTGGGGTTGAACACTGAAGCTTTCTTT
TRBJ1-2 TRBV19 . . CASSIATRSYTF TGTGCCAGTAGTATAGCAACGAGGAGCTACACCTTC
TRBJ1-2 TRBV6-5 . many CASSLFFRQKTLNYGYTF TGTGCCAGCAGTTTATTCTTTCGACAGAAAACTCTAAACTATGGCTACACCTTC
TRBJ1-2 TRBV10-3 . many CAISETGYGYTF TGTGCCATCAGTGAGACAGGCTATGGCTACACCTTC
TRBJ2-1 TRBV20-1 . many CSARNNEQFF TGCAGTGCTCGCAACAATGAGCAGTTCTTC
TRBJ1-5 TRBV20-1 . . CSATRGDQPQHF TGCAGTGCTACCCGTGGGGATCAGCCCCAGCATTTT
TRBJ2-7 TRBV5-1 TRBD2 many CASSGRTSGGALPTYEQYF TGCGCCAGCAGCGGTAGAACTAGCGGGGGGGCCCTCCCTACCTACGAGCAGTACTTC
TRBJ2-2 TRBV7-9 TRBD2 few CAGSPTQTSATGELFF TGTGCCGGCAGCCCGACCCAGACTAGCGCGACCGGGGAGCTGTTTTTT
TRBJ1-3 TRBV15 . few CATSGGVSGNTIYF TGTGCCACCAGCGGGGGGGTTAGTGGAAACACCATATATTTT
TRBJ2-5 TRBV10-1 . many CASSERALETQYF TGCGCCAGCAGTGAGCGGGCACTGGAGACCCAGTACTTC
TRBJ2-7 TRBV18 . few CASPPPSVYEQYF TGTGCCAGCCCACCACCGTCGGTTTACGAGCAGTACTTC
TRBJ2-2 TRBV3-1 . few CASSQWSVGVDRRTGELFF TGTGCCAGCAGCCAATGGTCGGTCGGGGTAGACCGGAGGACCGGGGAGCTGTTTTTT
TRBJ1-1 TRBV5-8 . many CASRLNVNTEAFF TGTGCCAGCAGATTGAACGTTAACACTGAAGCTTTCTTT
TRBJ1-6 TRBV4-3 TRBD1 . CASSQDRGQSNSPLHF TGCGCCAGCAGCCAAGATAGGGGACAGTCAAATTCACCCCTCCACTTT
TRBJ1-5 TRBV7-3 TRBD1 . CASSLMGTGFFEPQHF TGTGCCAGCAGCTTAATGGGGACAGGGTTTTTTGAGCCCCAGCATTTT
TRBJ2-7 TRBV7-6 TRBD1 few CASSYGTGQYYEQYF TGTGCCAGCAGCTATGGGACAGGGCAGTACTACGAGCAGTACTTC
TRBJ1-1 TRBV7-6 TRBD1 . CASNLQGAGNTEAFF TGTGCCAGCAACTTACAGGGGGCTGGGAACACTGAAGCTTTCTTT
TRBJ1-5 TRBV12-3/TRBV12-4 TRBD1 many CASSSTGVQHF TGTGCCAGCAGTTCGACAGGGGTCCAGCATTTT
TRBJ2-3 TRBV20-1 . . CSASRTSSDTQYF TGCAGTGCTAGTAGAACTAGCAGTGATACGCAGTATTTT
TRBJ2-5 TRBV7-3 . . CASSLMWELETQYF TGTGCCAGCAGCTTAATGTGGGAATTGGAGACCCAGTACTTC
TRBJ2-3 TRBV5-1 TRBD2 many CASSLNRLAGSSTDTQYF TGCGCCAGCAGCTTGAATCGCCTAGCGGGATCTAGCACAGATACGCAGTATTTT
TRBJ2-1 TRBV20-1 . . CSAVGRYDEQFF TGCAGTGCTGTTGGGAGATATGATGAGCAGTTCTTC
TRBJ2-1 TRBV9 TRBD2 many CASSVSGGSYNEQFF TGTGCCAGCAGCGTATCCGGGGGGTCCTACAATGAGCAGTTCTTC
TRBJ2-5 TRBV10-3 TRBD2 . CATMDGSGNLETQYF TGTGCCACGATGGATGGTAGCGGGAACCTAGAGACCCAGTACTTC
TRBJ2-3 TRBV11-1 TRBD1 once CASSWGQGVRTDTQYF TGTGCCAGCAGCTGGGGACAGGGGGTACGCACAGATACGCAGTATTTT
TRBJ2-6 TRBV7-7 TRBD1 many CASSLGSDRGLPSVGANVLTF TGTGCCAGCAGCTTAGGATCCGACAGGGGTCTTCCTTCGGTTGGGGCCAACGTCCTGACTTTC
TRBJ2-2 TRBV29-1 . once CSAPIPSTGELFF TGCAGCGCCCCGATCCCTAGCACCGGGGAGCTGTTTTTT
TRBJ2-3 TRBV25-1 TRBD2 . CASSELISGGGDTQYF TGTGCCAGCAGTGAATTGATTAGCGGGGGTGGAGATACGCAGTATTTT
TRBJ2-3 TRBV2 . . CASGRHTKGTDTQYF TGTGCCAGCGGCCGCCACACCAAAGGGACAGATACGCAGTATTTT
TRBJ2-3 TRBV10-1 . once CASERGWHSTDTQYF TGCGCCAGCGAACGAGGGTGGCACTCCACAGATACGCAGTATTTT
TRBJ2-5 TRBV7-2 TRBD2 . CASSLVTSLIQETQYF TGTGCCAGCAGCTTAGTGACTAGCTTAATACAAGAGACCCAGTACTTC
TRBJ2-3 TRBV9 . many CASSVAPSTGPNLDTQYF TGTGCCAGCAGCGTAGCCCCCTCTACAGGCCCCAATCTTGATACGCAGTATTTT
TRBJ1-2 TRBV5-1 TRBD1 . CASSLVRTGSGYTF TGCGCCAGCAGCTTGGTGCGGACAGGGTCCGGTTACACCTTC
TRBJ2-7 TRBV9 . few CASSVVGADEQYF TGTGCCAGCAGCGTTGTGGGGGCCGACGAGCAGTACTTC
TRBJ2-6 TRBV7-9 . few CASSFEDSGANVLTF TGTGCCAGCAGCTTCGAGGACTCTGGGGCCAACGTCCTGACTTTC
TRBJ2-7 TRBV19 TRBD2 . CASSLTTSGNEQYF TGTGCCAGTAGTCTGACGACTAGCGGCAACGAGCAGTACTTC
TRBJ2-2 TRBV18 TRBD1 few CASSPQGAGSGELFF TGTGCCAGCTCACCCCAGGGGGCCGGGTCCGGGGAGCTGTTTTTT
TRBJ2-7 TRBV7-8 TRBD2 many CASSRLSGLGDEQYF TGTGCCAGCAGCCGCCTTTCGGGACTAGGCGACGAGCAGTACTTC
TRBJ1-6 TRBV10-2 . . CASSETSSYNSPLHF TGCGCCAGCAGCGAGACCTCTTCCTATAATTCACCCCTCCACTTT
TRBJ2-7 TRBV20-1 . few CSARKGQGPYEQYF TGCAGTGCTAGAAAAGGGCAGGGGCCCTACGAGCAGTACTTC
TRBJ2-2 TRBV7-3 . many CASSLMGAGELFF TGTGCCAGCAGCTTAATGGGTGCCGGGGAGCTGTTTTTT
TRBJ1-2 TRBV25-1 . many CASSEVRGRPYGYTF TGTGCCAGCAGTGAGGTTCGGGGGAGACCTTATGGCTACACCTTC
TRBJ2-3 TRBV7-9 . . CASTQGTTDTQYF TGTGCCAGTACCCAGGGGACCACAGATACGCAGTATTTT
TRBJ2-7 TRBV5-8 . . CASSLRQYEQYF TGTGCCAGCAGCCTCAGGCAGTACGAGCAGTACTTC
TRBJ2-1 TRBV24-1 TRBD2 . CATGTSGRALHEQFF TGTGCTACCGGGACTAGCGGGAGGGCCCTGCATGAGCAGTTCTTC
TRBJ2-1 TRBV24-1 . . CATSINNEQFF TGTGCCACCAGTATCAACAATGAGCAGTTCTTC
TRBJ2-7 TRBV5-1 . . CASSLPGYNYEQYF TGCGCCAGCAGCTTGCCAGGGTATAACTACGAGCAGTACTTC
TRBJ2-1 TRBV5-8 . many CASSSWGGRGNEQFF TGTGCCAGCAGCTCTTGGGGGGGCAGGGGCAATGAGCAGTTCTTC
TRBJ2-1 TRBV7-9 TRBD2 . CASSASAGGPGGNEQFF TGTGCCAGCTCCGCTTCAGCGGGAGGGCCGGGTGGGAATGAGCAGTTCTTC
TRBJ2-7 TRBV4-1 . . CASSQADEQYF TGCGCCAGCAGCCAAGCGGACGAGCAGTACTTC
TRBJ1-2 TRBV2 . many CASSGTALNYGYTF TGTGCCAGCAGTGGGACAGCGCTAAACTATGGCTACACCTTC
TRBJ2-7 TRBV29-1 TRBD2 . CSVSGLAGAAYEQYF TGCAGCGTTTCCGGACTAGCGGGAGCGGCCTACGAGCAGTACTTC